Sequencing of this TCR beta chain was carried out in a study of cytomegalovirus exposure and HLA in healthy donors. This clone was found a few times. Its antigen is unidentified. Study-level points and caveats: Later examination showed HLA-associated TCR beta chains had greater clonal expansion than equally common others. Generally TCR sequences proved uncommon, though certain public TCRs appeared in numerous donors. A later analysis reportedly found that, within productive TCRs, an Asian-associated ancestry cluster had fewer N-insertions than the mean observed across the approximately 700 donors.

Both 60 Vbeta primers and 13 Jbeta primers went into the PCR. In the original analysis: The authors later counted tens of millions of unique TCR beta chains, 9.5 million to 11 million of them shared. Libraries were prepared by immunoSEQ multiplex PCR; TCRdb keeps only in-frame clonotypes and omits some of them. D and trimming were read from the DNA, whereas the V and J calls and clone size are those reported in that table. The data contain about 190,000 clones, roughly 81% of them singletons. The CDR3 runs 16 residues. Germline lookup yields CDR1 SGHNT and CDR2 YYREEE (reference sequence). The junction had 6 bases not matched to a gene; V was cut back by 3 bases and J by 2 bases.

The chain is built from TRBV5-4 and TRBJ2-3; 10 positions agree with TRBD1. The clonotype was recovered from a woman between 25 and 40 years old in good health and CMV-seropositive. The sequenced sample consisted of PBMCs. The CDR3 sequence: CASSSGQGTSTDTQYF. DNA of the CDR3: TGTGCCAGCAGCTCGGGACAGGGGACCTCCACAGATACGCAGTATTTT. The full variable domain, rest sourced from reference TRBV5-4 and TRBJ2-3, is ETGVTQSPTHLIKTRGQQVTLRCSSQSGHNTVSWYQQALGQGPQFIFQYYREEENGRGNFPPRFSGLQFPNYSSELNVNALELDDSALYLCASSSGQGTSTDTQYFGPGTRLTVL.